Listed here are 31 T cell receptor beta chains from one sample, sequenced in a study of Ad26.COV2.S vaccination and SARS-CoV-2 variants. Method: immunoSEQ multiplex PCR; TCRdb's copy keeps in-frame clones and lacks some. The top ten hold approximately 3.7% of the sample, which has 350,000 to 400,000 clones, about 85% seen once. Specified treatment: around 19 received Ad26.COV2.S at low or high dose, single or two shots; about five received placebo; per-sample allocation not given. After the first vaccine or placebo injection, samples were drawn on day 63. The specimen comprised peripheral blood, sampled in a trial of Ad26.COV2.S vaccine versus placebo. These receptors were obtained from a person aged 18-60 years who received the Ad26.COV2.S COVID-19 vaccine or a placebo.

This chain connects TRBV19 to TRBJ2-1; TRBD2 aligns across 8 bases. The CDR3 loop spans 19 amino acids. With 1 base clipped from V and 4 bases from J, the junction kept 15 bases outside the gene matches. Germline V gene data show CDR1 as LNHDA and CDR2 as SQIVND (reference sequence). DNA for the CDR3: TGTGCCAGTAGTATAGTGACTTGGGGAACTAGCGGTGCATACAATGAGCAGTTCTTC. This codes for CASSIVTWGTSGAYNEQFF. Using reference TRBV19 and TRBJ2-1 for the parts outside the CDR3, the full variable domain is DGGITQSPKYLFRKEGQNVTLSCEQNLNHDAMYWYRQDPGQGLRLIYYSQIVNDFQKGDIAEGYSVSREKKESFPLTVTSAQKNPTAFYLCASSIVTWGTSGAYNEQFFGPGTRLTVL.

The CDR3 bases are TGTGCCAGTAGTACGAGGGGAAACTATGGCTACACCTTC. This gives the protein CASSTRGNYGYTF. The J gene is TRBJ1-2, the V gene TRBV19, with D perhaps matching TRBD1 (5 bases). Trimming pared 4 bases from V and 2 bases from J, leaving 8 bases between. From germline, CDR1 is LNHDA and CDR2 SQIVND (reference sequence). The CDR3 loop spans 13 amino acids. The full variable domain, with the rest looked up from reference TRBV19 and TRBJ1-2, is DGGITQSPKYLFRKEGQNVTLSCEQNLNHDAMYWYRQDPGQGLRLIYYSQIVNDFQKGDIAEGYSVSREKKESFPLTVTSAQKNPTAFYLCASSTRGNYGYTFGSGTRLTVV.

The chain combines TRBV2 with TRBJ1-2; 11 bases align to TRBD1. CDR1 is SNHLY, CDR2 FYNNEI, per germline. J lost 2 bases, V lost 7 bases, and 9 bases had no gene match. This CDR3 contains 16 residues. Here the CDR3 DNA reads TGTGCCAGCACATACCCCGGACAGGGGGCAAACTATGGCTACACCTTC. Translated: CASTYPGQGANYGYTF.

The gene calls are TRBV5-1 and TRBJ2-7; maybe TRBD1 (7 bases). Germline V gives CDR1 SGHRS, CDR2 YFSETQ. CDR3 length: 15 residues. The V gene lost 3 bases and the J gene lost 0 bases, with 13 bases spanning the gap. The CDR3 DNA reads TGCGCCAGCAGCTGGCGGGACAGCAGCTCCTACGAGCAGTACTTC. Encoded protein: CASSWRDSSSYEQYF.

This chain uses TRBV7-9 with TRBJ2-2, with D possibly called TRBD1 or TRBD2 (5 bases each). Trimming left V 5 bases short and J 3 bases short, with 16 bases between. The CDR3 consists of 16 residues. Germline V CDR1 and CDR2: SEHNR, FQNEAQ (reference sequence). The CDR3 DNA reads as TGTGCCAGCAGCCTGGGTCGGGACCCCTACACCGGGGAGCTGTTTTTT. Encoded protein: CASSLGRDPYTGELFF.

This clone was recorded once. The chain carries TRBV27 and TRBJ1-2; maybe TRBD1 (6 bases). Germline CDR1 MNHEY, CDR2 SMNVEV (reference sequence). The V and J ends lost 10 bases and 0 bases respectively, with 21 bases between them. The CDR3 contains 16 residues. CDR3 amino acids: CATTPGGRYSNYGYTF. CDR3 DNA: TGTGCCACCACCCCCGGGGGCCGTTACTCTAACTATGGCTACACCTTC.

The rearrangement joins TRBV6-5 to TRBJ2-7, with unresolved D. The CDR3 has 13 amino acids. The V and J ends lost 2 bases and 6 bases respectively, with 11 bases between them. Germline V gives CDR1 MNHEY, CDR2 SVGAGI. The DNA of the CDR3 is TGTGCCAGCAGTTACACCTCGGCCGCCGAGCAGTACTTC. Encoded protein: CASSYTSAAEQYF.

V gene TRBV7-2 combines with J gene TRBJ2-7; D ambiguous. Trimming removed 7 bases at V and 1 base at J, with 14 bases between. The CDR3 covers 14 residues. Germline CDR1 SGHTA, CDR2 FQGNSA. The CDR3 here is CASNTHFISYEQYF. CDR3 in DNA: TGTGCCAGCAATACGCATTTTATTTCCTACGAGCAGTACTTC. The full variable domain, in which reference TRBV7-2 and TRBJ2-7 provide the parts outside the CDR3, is GAGVSQSPSNKVTEKGKDVELRCDPISGHTALYWYRQSLGQGLEFLIYFQGNSAPDKSGLPSDRFSAERTGGSVSTLTIQRTQQEDSAVYLCASNTHFISYEQYFGPGTRLTVT.

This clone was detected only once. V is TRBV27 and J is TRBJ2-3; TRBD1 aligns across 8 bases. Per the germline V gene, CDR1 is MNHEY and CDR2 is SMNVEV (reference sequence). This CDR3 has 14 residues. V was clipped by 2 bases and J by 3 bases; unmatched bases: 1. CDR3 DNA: TGTGCCAGCAGTTTAGACAGGGGAACAGATACGCAGTATTTT. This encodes CASSLDRGTDTQYF.

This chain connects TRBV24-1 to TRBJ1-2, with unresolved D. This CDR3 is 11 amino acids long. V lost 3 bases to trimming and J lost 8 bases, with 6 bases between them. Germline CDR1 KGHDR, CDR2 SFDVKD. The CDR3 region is CATSDGVGYTF. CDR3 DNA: TGTGCCACCAGTGATGGCGTCGGCTACACCTTC.

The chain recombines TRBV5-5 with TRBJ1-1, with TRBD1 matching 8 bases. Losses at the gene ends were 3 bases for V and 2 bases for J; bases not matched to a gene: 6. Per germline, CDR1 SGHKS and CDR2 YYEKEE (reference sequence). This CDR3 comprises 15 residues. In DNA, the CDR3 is TGTGCCAGCAGCTCGCCGGGACAGGTAAACACTGAAGCTTTCTTT. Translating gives CASSSPGQVNTEAFF.

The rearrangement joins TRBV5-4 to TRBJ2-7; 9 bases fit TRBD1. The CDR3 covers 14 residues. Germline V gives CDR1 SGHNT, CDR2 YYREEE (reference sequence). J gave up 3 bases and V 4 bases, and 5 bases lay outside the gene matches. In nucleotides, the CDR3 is TGTGCCAGCAGCCCTTGGGACAGGGACTACGAGCAGTACTTC. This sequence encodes CASSPWDRDYEQYF.

The CDR3 DNA sequence: TGTGCCAGCAGCCAAACGGGACAGGGGGCGCGAGGCTACACCTTC. Its translation is CASSQTGQGARGYTF. The V and J genes are TRBV3-1 (or the pseudogene TRBV3-2) and TRBJ1-2; 12 positions agree with TRBD1. The germline CDR1 and CDR2 sequences are LGHDT and YNNKEL (reference sequence). Trimming took 2 bases from V and 8 from J; bases not matched to a gene: 6. This CDR3 region has 15 residues.

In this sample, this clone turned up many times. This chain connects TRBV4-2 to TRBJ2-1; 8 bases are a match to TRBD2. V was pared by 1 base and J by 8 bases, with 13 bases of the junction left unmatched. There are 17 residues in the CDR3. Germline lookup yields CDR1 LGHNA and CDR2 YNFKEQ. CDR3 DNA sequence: TGTGCCAGCAGCCAAGCAATGGTCGGGGGGGCCAGCGATGAGCAGTTCTTC. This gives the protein CASSQAMVGGASDEQFF.

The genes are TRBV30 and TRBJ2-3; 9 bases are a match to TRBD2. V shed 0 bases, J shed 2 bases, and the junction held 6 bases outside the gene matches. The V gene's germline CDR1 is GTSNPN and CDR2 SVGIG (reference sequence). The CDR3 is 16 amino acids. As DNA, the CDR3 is TGTGCCTGGAGTGTTGGAATAGCGGGGGACACAGATACGCAGTATTTT. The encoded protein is CAWSVGIAGDTDTQYF.

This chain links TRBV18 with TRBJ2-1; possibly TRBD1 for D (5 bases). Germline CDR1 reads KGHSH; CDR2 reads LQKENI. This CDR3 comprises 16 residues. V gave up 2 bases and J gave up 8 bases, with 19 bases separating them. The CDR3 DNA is TGTGCCAGCTCACCATTCGAAGGGGCGCGTGTTGATGAGCAGTTCTTC. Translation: CASSPFEGARVDEQFF.

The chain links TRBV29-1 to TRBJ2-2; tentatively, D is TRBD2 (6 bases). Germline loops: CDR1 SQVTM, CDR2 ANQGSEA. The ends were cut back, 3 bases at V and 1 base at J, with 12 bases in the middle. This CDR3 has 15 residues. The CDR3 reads CSVDRGTENTGELFF. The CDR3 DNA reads TGCAGCGTTGATCGCGGGACCGAGAACACCGGGGAGCTGTTTTTT.

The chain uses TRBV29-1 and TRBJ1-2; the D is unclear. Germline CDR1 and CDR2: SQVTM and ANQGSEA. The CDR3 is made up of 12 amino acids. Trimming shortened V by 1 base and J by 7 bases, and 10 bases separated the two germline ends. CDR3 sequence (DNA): TGCAGCGTTGAAGGGGGTTCGGGTGGCTACACCTTC. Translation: CSVEGGSGGYTF. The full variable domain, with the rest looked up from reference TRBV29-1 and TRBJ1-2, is SAVISQKPSRDICQRGTSLTIQCQVDSQVTMMFWYRQQPGQSLTLIATANQGSEATYESGFVIDKFPISRPNLTFSTLTVSNMSPEDSSIYLCSVEGGSGGYTFGSGTRLTVV.

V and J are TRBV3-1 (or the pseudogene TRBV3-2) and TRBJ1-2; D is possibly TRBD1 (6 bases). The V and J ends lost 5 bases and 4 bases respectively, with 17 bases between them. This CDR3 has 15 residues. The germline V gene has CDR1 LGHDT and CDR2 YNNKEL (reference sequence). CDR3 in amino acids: CASSTQFTGFYGYTF. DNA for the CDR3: TGTGCCAGCAGCACCCAATTCACAGGGTTCTATGGCTACACCTTC.

CDR3 sequence: CASRGLAGWISYNEQFF. In DNA form, the CDR3 reads TGTGCCAGCAGGGGGTTAGCGGGTTGGATCTCCTACAATGAGCAGTTCTTC. The V call is TRBV2, the J call TRBJ2-1, with 7 bases aligning to TRBD2. The CDR3 runs 17 residues. The V gene's germline CDR1 is SNHLY and CDR2 FYNNEI. V lost 6 bases and J lost 0; bases outside the gene matches: 11.

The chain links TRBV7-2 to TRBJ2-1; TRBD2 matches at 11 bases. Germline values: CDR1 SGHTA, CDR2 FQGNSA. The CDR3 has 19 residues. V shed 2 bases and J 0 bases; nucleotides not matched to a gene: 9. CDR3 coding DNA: TGTGCCAGCAGCTTACGGCTAGCGGGGGGTTCAAGCTCCTACAATGAGCAGTTCTTC. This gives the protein CASSLRLAGGSSSYNEQFF.

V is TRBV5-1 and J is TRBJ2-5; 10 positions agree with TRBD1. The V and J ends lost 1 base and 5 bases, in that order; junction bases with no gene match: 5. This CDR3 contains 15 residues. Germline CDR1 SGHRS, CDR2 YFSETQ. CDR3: CASSLSGGQGETQYF. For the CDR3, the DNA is TGCGCCAGCAGCTTGAGCGGGGGACAGGGGGAGACCCAGTACTTC.

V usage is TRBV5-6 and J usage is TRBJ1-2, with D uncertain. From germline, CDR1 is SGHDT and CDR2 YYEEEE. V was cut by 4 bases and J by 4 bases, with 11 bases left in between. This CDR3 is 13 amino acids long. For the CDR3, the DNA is TGTGCCAGCAGCGAGACCTGGGGCTATGGCTACACCTTC. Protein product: CASSETWGYGYTF. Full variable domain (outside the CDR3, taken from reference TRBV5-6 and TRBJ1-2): DAGVTQSPTHLIKTRGQQVTLRCSPKSGHDTVSWYQQALGQGPQFIFQYYEEEERQRGNFPDRFSGHQFPNYSSELNVNALLLGDSALYLCASSETWGYGYTFGSGTRLTVV.

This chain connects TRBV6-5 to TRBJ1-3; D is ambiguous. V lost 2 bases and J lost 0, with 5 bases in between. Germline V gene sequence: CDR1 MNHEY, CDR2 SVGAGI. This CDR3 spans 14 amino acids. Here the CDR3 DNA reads TGTGCCAGCAGTTACGAGGGCTCTGGAAACACCATATATTTT. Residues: CASSYEGSGNTIYF.

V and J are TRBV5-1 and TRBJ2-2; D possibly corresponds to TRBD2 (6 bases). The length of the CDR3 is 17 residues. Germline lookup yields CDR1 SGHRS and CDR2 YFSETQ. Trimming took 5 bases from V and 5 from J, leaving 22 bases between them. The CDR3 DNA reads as TGCGCCAGCAGTTATTCGACGGGACTCCTGGGAACCGGGGAGCTGTTTTTT. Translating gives CASSYSTGLLGTGELFF.

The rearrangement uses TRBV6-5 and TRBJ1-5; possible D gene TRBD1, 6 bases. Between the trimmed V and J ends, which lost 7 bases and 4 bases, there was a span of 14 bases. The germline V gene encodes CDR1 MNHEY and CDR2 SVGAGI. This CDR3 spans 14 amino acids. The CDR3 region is CASKQQGWNQPQHF. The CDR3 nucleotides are TGTGCCAGCAAGCAACAGGGTTGGAATCAGCCCCAGCATTTT.

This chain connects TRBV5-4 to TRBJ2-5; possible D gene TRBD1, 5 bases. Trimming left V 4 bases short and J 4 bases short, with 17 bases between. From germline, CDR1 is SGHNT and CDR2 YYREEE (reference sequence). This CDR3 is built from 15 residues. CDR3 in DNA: TGTGCCAGCAGCGTCGAGCAAGGGGTCGTAGAGACCCAGTACTTC. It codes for CASSVEQGVVETQYF.

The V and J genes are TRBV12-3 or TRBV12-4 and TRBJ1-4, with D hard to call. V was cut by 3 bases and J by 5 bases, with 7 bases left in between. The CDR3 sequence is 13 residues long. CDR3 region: CASSFQLNEKLFF. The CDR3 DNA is TGTGCCAGCAGTTTCCAACTAAATGAAAAACTGTTTTTT.

The CDR3 spells CASSFGDTDTQYF. In nucleotides, the CDR3 is TGTGCCAGCAGTTTCGGAGATACAGATACGCAGTATTTT. This chain links TRBV27 with TRBJ2-3; D remains unclear. V lost 3 bases, J lost 3 bases, and 7 bases lay in between. The germline V gene encodes CDR1 MNHEY and CDR2 SMNVEV (reference sequence). This CDR3 region has 13 residues.

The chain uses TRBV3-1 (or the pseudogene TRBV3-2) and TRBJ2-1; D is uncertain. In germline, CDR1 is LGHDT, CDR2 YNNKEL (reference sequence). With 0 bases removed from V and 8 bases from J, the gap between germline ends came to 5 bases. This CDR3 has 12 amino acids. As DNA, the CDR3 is TGTGCCAGCAGCCAAGACTGGGATGAGCAGTTCTTC. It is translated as CASSQDWDEQFF.

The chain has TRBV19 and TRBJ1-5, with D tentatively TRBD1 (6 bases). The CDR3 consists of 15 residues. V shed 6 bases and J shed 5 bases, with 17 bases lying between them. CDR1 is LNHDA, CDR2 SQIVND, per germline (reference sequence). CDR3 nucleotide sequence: TGTGCCAGTAGGCTCTTGGATAAGGGGGATCAGCCCCAGCATTTT. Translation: CASRLLDKGDQPQHF. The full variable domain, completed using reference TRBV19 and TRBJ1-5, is DGGITQSPKYLFRKEGQNVTLSCEQNLNHDAMYWYRQDPGQGLRLIYYSQIVNDFQKGDIAEGYSVSREKKESFPLTVTSAQKNPTAFYLCASRLLDKGDQPQHFGDGTRLSIL.